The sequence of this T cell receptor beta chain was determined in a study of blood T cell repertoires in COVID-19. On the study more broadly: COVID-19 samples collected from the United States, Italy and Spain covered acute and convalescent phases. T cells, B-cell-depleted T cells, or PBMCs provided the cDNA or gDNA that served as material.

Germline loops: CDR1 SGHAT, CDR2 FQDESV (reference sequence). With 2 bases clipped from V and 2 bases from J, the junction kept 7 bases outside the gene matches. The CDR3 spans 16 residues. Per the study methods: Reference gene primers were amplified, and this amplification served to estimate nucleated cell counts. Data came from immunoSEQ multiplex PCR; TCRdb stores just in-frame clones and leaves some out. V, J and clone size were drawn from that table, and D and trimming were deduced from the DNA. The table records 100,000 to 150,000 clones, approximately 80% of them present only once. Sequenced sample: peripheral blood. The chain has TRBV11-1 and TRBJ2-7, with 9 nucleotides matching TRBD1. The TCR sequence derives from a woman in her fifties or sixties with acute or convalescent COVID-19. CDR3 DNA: TGTGCCAGCAGCTTACCGGGACAGGGAACACCCTACGAGCAGTACTTC. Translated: CASSLPGQGTPYEQYF.